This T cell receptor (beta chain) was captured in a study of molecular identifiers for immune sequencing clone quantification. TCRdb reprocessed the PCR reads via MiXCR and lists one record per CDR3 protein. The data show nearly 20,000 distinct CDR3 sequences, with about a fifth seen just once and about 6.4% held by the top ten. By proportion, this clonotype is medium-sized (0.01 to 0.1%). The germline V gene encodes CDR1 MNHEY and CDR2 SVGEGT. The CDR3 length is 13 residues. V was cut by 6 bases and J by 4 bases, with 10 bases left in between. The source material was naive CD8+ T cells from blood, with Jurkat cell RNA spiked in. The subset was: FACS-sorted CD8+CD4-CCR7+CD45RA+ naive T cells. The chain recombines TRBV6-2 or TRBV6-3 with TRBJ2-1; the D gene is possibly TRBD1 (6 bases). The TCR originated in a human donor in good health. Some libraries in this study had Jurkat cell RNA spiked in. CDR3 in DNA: TGTGCCAGCAGCCGCCAGGGGTACAATGAGCAGTTCTTC. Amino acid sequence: CASSRQGYNEQFF.